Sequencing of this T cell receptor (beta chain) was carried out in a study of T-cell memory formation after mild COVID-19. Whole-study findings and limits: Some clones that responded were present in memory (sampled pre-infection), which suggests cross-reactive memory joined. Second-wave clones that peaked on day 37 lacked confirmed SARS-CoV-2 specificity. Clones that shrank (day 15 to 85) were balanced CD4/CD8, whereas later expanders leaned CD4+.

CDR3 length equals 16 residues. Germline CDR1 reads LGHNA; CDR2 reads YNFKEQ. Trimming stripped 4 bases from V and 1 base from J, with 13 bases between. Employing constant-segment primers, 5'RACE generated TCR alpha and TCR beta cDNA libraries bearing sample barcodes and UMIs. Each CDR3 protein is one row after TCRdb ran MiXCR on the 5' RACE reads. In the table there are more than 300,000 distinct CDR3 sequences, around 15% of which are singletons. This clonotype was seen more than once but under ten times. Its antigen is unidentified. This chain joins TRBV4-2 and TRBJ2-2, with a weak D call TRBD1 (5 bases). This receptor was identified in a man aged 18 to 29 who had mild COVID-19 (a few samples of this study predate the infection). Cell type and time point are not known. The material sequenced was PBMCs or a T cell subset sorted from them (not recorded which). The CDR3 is CASSLGTGQNTGELFF. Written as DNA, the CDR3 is TGTGCCAGCAGCCTTGGAACTGGACAGAACACCGGGGAGCTGTTTTTT.